The T cell receptor (beta chain) under discussion was sequenced for a study of blood T cell repertoires in COVID-19. On the study more broadly: COVID-19 samples collected from the United States, Italy and Spain covered acute and convalescent phases.

The V gene end was trimmed by 3 bases and the J gene end by 2 bases; junction bases not matched to a gene: 3. This CDR3 is 16 amino acids long. Germline CDR1 SGHRS, CDR2 YFSETQ. Per the original data handling: Estimates of nucleated cell counts were drawn from the amplification of reference gene primers. Produced via immunoSEQ multiplex PCR; TCRdb's table is partial and in-frame only. The V and J calls and clone size are taken from that table; D and trimming were inferred from the DNA. The table records roughly 260,000 clones, about 88% of them present only once. Sequenced sample: peripheral blood. The receptor was isolated from a man in his fifties or sixties who had recovered from COVID-19. The chain links TRBV5-1 to TRBJ2-5, with 14 bases aligning to TRBD2. As DNA, the CDR3 is TGCGCCAGCAGCTGGACTAGCGGGGGGCTACAAGAGACCCAGTACTTC. This sequence encodes CASSWTSGGLQETQYF. Using reference TRBV5-1 and TRBJ2-5 for the parts outside the CDR3, the full variable domain is KAGVTQTPRYLIKTRGQQVTLSCSPISGHRSVSWYQQTPGQGLQFLFEYFSETQRNKGNFPGRFSGRQFSNSRSEMNVSTLELGDSALYLCASSWTSGGLQETQYFGPGTRLLVL.